These 16 T cell receptor beta chains were all obtained from the same sample, sequenced in a study of OX40 agonist ivuxolimab in advanced cancers. Produced via immunoSEQ multiplex PCR; TCRdb's table is partial and in-frame only. The sample includes about 26,000 clones, over 70% of them seen just once. The material was CD4+ or CD8+ T cells sorted from blood, obtained in a trial of the OX40 agonist ivuxolimab. These receptors came from an adult with an advanced solid tumor such as melanoma, head and neck, liver or kidney cancer.

This clone has more than one count but fewer than ten. The rearrangement joins TRBV4-2 to TRBJ1-3; 9 nucleotides agree with TRBD1. V lost 4 bases to trimming and J lost 2 bases; unmatched junction nucleotides: 6. The V gene's germline CDR1 is LGHNA and CDR2 YNFKEQ. The CDR3 contains 16 residues. CDR3 DNA sequence: TGTGCCAGCAGCCCAGGGAGGGACAGGGCTGGAAACACCATATATTTT. Translation: CASSPGRDRAGNTIYF.

Details on this clone: This may come from a read error, since a much larger clone is one base off. This same CDR3 is encoded by further DNA sequences in the sample. The rearrangement joins TRBV9 to TRBJ2-5; perhaps TRBD2 as D (6 bases). This CDR3 comprises 13 residues. V dropped 0 bases and J dropped 4 bases, with 7 bases sitting between them. Germline assignment: CDR1 SGDLS and CDR2 YYNGEE. The CDR3 protein is CASSVARGETQYF. The CDR3 DNA sequence: TGTGCCAGCAGCGTAGCGCGGGGAGAGACCCAGTACTTC.

V is TRBV5-1 and J is TRBJ2-5; 7 positions agree with TRBD2. Per the germline V gene, CDR1 is SGHRS and CDR2 is YFSETQ. The CDR3 spans 18 residues. V was clipped by 1 base and J by 4 bases; unmatched bases: 16. The CDR3: CASSLTWAASGVRETQYF. Here the CDR3 DNA reads TGCGCCAGCAGCTTGACATGGGCAGCTAGCGGTGTGAGAGAGACCCAGTACTTC.

This clone has just one count. This rearrangement joins TRBV9 to TRBJ2-5; TRBD1 agrees at 8 bases. Germline V gives CDR1 SGDLS, CDR2 YYNGEE. V gave up 0 bases and J gave up 1 base; unmatched junction bases: 8. The CDR3 spans 17 residues. The CDR3: CASSVVGDRGIQETQYF. CDR3 DNA sequence: TGTGCCAGCAGCGTAGTTGGAGACAGGGGAATCCAAGAGACCCAGTACTTC.

The chain has TRBV2 and TRBJ2-5; 8 bases are shared with TRBD1. Germline CDR1 reads SNHLY; CDR2 reads FYNNEI. The CDR3 length is 13 residues. V was clipped by 6 bases and J by 5 bases; unmatched bases: 5. In nucleotides, the CDR3 is TGTGCCAGCAGGAAAGACAGGGGCGAGACCCAGTACTTC. Translated, it gives CASRKDRGETQYF.

The chain combines TRBV6-6 with TRBJ1-1; D possibly corresponds to TRBD1 (6 bases). Trimming shortened V by 6 bases and J by 3 bases, and 20 bases separated the two germline ends. The CDR3 consists of 16 residues. The germline V gene has CDR1 MNHNY and CDR2 SVGAGI (reference sequence). CDR3 sequence: CASSSTFGGVHTEAFF. The CDR3 nucleotides read TGTGCCAGCAGCTCTACGTTTGGGGGCGTTCACACTGAAGCTTTCTTT.

V usage is TRBV6-5 and J usage is TRBJ1-5; tentative D call: TRBD1 (6 bases). V gave up 6 bases and J gave up 5 bases, with 14 bases separating them. The CDR3 is 14 residues long. Germline CDR1 reads MNHEY; CDR2 reads SVGAGI. The CDR3 DNA reads TGTGCCAGCAGGGGACCAGGGGCATATCAGCCCCAGCATTTT. Translated, it gives CASRGPGAYQPQHF.

This clone occurred a few times. This chain links TRBV6-6 with TRBJ1-6; D is undetermined. With 4 bases removed from V and 5 bases from J, the gap between germline ends came to 9 bases. Looked up from germline, CDR1 is MNHNY and CDR2 is SVGAGI (reference sequence). The CDR3 totals 14 residues. This chain's CDR3 is CASSSRQDNSPLHF. Here the CDR3 DNA reads TGTGCCAGCAGTTCCCGGCAGGATAATTCACCCCTCCACTTT.

J is TRBJ2-5 and V is TRBV11-2, with TRBD1 as a possible D gene (6 bases). Trimming took 0 bases from V and 1 from J, leaving 12 bases between them. The CDR3 sequence is 16 residues long. Germline V CDR1 and CDR2: SGHAT, FQNNGV. This CDR3 is CASSLDRGRIQETQYF. The CDR3 region has the DNA TGTGCCAGCAGCTTAGACAGGGGCAGAATCCAAGAGACCCAGTACTTC. Full variable domain (rest looked up from reference TRBV11-2 and TRBJ2-5): EAGVAQSPRYKIIEKRQSVAFWCNPISGHATLYWYQQILGQGPKLLIQFQNNGVVDDSQLPKDRFSAERLKGVDSTLKIQPAKLEDSAVYLCASSLDRGRIQETQYFGPGTRLLVL.

The gene calls are TRBV7-9 and TRBJ1-5; possible D gene TRBD1, 5 bases. The CDR3 is 13 amino acids. Looked up from germline, CDR1 is SEHNR and CDR2 is FQNEAQ (reference sequence). V lost 1 base, J lost 8 bases, and 9 bases lay in between. The CDR3 DNA is TGTGCCAGCAGCTTAGAGGGGCGAAAGCCCCAGCATTTT. Protein sequence: CASSLEGRKPQHF.

The gene calls are TRBV19 and TRBJ2-6, with 7 bases lining up with TRBD1. V lost 2 bases, J lost 5 bases, and 6 bases stayed unmatched. The CDR3 length is 16 residues. Germline V gene sequence: CDR1 LNHDA, CDR2 SQIVND (reference sequence). The CDR3 loop is CASSIQGERWANVLTF. The CDR3 nucleotides read TGTGCCAGTAGTATACAGGGGGAAAGGTGGGCCAACGTCCTGACTTTC.

The gene calls are TRBV19 and TRBJ1-4, with D perhaps TRBD1 (5 bases). There are 12 residues in the CDR3. With 7 bases removed from V and 12 bases from J, the gap between germline ends came to 15 bases. CDR1 and CDR2 (germline): LNHDA, SQIVND (reference sequence). DNA for the CDR3: TGTGCCAGTAAAAAAACCGGGACCCAACTGTTTTTT. It encodes CASKKTGTQLFF.

The chain has TRBV7-3 and TRBJ2-1, with D possibly being TRBD2 (6 bases). Germline CDR1 is SGHTA and CDR2 is FQGTGA. There are 15 residues in the CDR3. Trimming pared 1 base from V and 7 bases from J, leaving 14 bases between. The CDR3 bases are TGTGCCAGCAGCTTAAGTGGGGGAGGAGGGAATGAGCAGTTCTTC. This encodes CASSLSGGGGNEQFF.

V and J are TRBV4-1 and TRBJ1-2; D call uncertain. The CDR3 contains 13 residues. The germline CDR1 and CDR2 sequences are MGHRA and YSYEKL. Trimming took off 0 bases at V and 8 bases at J, with 10 bases between the two ends. The CDR3 reads CASSQDVGLGYTF. CDR3 sequence (DNA): TGCGCCAGCAGCCAAGATGTGGGCCTCGGCTACACCTTC.

This chain joins TRBV7-9 and TRBJ2-7; no clear D gene. Germline V gives CDR1 SEHNR, CDR2 FQNEAQ (reference sequence). V lost 3 bases, J lost 4 bases, and 7 bases lay in between. The CDR3 extends over 12 amino acids. The CDR3 loop is CASSFATYEQYF. CDR3 coding DNA: TGTGCCAGCAGCTTTGCAACTTACGAGCAGTACTTC.

The count of this clone is one. CDR3 loop: CATPSWGNTGELFF. The CDR3 nucleotides read TGTGCCACCCCCTCGTGGGGGAACACCGGGGAGCTGTTTTTT. The chain joins TRBV19 to TRBJ2-2; D is unclear. From germline, CDR1 is LNHDA and CDR2 SQIVND (reference sequence). The V end lost 10 bases, the J end lost 1 base, and 13 bases lay between the germline ends. The CDR3 runs to 14 residues.